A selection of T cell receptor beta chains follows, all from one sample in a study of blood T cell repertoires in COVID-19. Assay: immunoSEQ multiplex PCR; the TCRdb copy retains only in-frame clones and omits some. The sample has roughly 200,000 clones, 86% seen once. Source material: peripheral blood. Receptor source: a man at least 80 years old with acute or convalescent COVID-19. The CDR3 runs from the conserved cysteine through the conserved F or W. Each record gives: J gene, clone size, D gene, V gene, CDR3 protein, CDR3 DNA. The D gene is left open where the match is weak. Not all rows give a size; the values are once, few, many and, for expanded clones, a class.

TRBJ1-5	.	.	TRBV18	CASSPGPGMNQPQHF	TGTGCCAGCTCCCCGGGTCCAGGGATGAATCAGCCCCAGCATTTT
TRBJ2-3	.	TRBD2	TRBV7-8	CASSLAGGRDTQYF	TGTGCCAGCAGCTTGGCGGGAGGGAGGGATACGCAGTATTTT
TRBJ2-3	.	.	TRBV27	CASSPFGGTDTQYF	TGTGCCAGCAGTCCATTCGGGGGCACAGATACGCAGTATTTT
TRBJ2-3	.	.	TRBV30	CAWSVRAGGTDTQYF	TGTGCCTGGAGTGTTAGGGCAGGGGGCACAGATACGCAGTATTTT
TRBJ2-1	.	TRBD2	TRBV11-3	CASRPLLGTSGTNEQFF	TGTGCCAGCAGGCCACTTCTAGGGACTAGCGGGACCAATGAGCAGTTCTTC
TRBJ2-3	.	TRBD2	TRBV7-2	CASSLEVAGGSTDTQYF	TGTGCCAGCAGCTTAGAGGTGGCGGGAGGGAGCACAGATACGCAGTATTTT
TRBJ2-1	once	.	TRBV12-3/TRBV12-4	CASSLGVRGGSFF	TGTGCCAGCAGTTTAGGGGTCAGGGGAGGGTCGTTCTTC
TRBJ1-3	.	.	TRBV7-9	CASSFKQGTSSGNTIYF	TGTGCCAGCAGCTTTAAACAGGGAACGAGCTCTGGAAACACCATATATTTT
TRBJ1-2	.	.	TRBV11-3	CASSSSQGHYGYTF	TGTGCCAGCAGCTCATCCCAGGGGCACTATGGCTACACCTTC
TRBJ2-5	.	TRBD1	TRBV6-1	CASSEMGTGVRETQYF	TGTGCCAGCAGTGAAATGGGGACAGGGGTTCGAGAGACCCAGTACTTC
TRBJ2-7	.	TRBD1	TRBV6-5	CASSFRDRGSYEQYF	TGTGCCAGCAGCTTCCGGGACAGGGGGTCCTACGAGCAGTACTTC
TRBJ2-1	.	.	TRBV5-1	CASSLVVGSHNEQFF	TGCGCCAGCAGCTTGGTAGTGGGGAGCCACAATGAGCAGTTCTTC
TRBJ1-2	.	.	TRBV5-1	CASSWEGQGYGYTF	TGCGCCAGCAGCTGGGAGGGGCAGGGCTATGGCTACACCTTC
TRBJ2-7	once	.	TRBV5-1	CASSLDGQQPIYEQYF	TGCGCCAGCAGCTTGGACGGACAACAACCAATCTACGAGCAGTACTTC